This TCR beta chain originates from a study of T cells in localized non-small cell lung cancer. The study, taken as a whole, reports: Uninvolved adjacent lung showed the highest T cell clonality, exceeding tumor. Adjacent lung exhibited a median of about 57 among the 100 most abundant tumor clones. Heterogeneity stays possible, as sequencing covered only one tumor region. Higher blood T cell density tracked longer overall survival.

Note on this clone: Its antigen is not known.

The CDR3 runs to 15 residues. Trimming cost V 4 bases and J 4 bases, with 16 bases left between them. Germline CDR1 ENHRY, CDR2 SYGVKD. Clones were sequenced by immunoSEQ multiplex PCR, and TCRdb holds only the in-frame ones, with some missing. The data hold around 140,000 clones, with approximately 88% observed a single time. The chain employs TRBV10-3 and TRBJ2-5; TRBD2 might be the D (7 bases). The TCR comes from a female donor aged 60 or older with stage I lung adenocarcinoma. Sequencing used peripheral blood, obtained before any cancer treatment. CDR3 in amino acids: CAISVGAGEGETQYF. The DNA of the CDR3 is TGTGCCATCAGTGTGGGGGCGGGAGAGGGAGAGACCCAGTACTTC.